This note documents a single TCR beta chain sequence. Its antigen is still unknown. This entry comes from a study of T-cell memory formation after mild COVID-19. Study details: Across donors, TCR clusters were largely donor specific.

Notes on the study in general: A balance of CD4 and CD8 characterized clones contracting day 15 to 85, whereas later expanders leaned CD4+. Certain responding clones were present in pre-infection memory, suggesting participation of cross-reactive memory.

Via MiXCR, TCRdb re-called the 5' RACE reads, giving one row per CDR3 protein. The data show a few hundred thousand distinct CDR3 sequences, more than 15% seen once. CDR3 length: 16 amino acids. Trimming cost V 6 bases and J 4 bases; bases outside gene matches: 14. The V gene's germline CDR1 is DFQATT and CDR2 SNEGSKA (reference sequence). This receptor was obtained from a man aged 18 to 29 who had mild COVID-19 (a few samples of this study predate the infection). Cell type and time point are not known. The sequenced material came from PBMCs or a T cell subset sorted from them (not recorded which). V gene TRBV20-1 combines with J gene TRBJ2-3; 9 nucleotides agree with TRBD2. The CDR3 DNA follows: TGCAGTGCAAGTCGCGATAGCGGGGGTGTTGCAGATACGCAGTATTTT. Amino acid sequence: CSASRDSGGVADTQYF.